The 23 T cell receptor beta chains reported below all come from one sample, sequenced in a study of PD-1 blockade in mismatch repair-deficient tumors. Time point indicated: roughly 11-day in vitro stimulation with candidate neoantigen peptide 5. The repertoire was sequenced with immunoSEQ multiplex PCR; TCRdb's copy has only in-frame clones and lacks some. The sample holds about 15,000 clones, under 85% seen once. The antigens of these receptors remain unknown. Sample: cells cultured in vitro, taken from a patient treated with pembrolizumab. The receptors were sampled from an adult with mismatch repair-deficient cancer.

The chain has TRBV19 and TRBJ2-3; no clear D gene. Trimming took off 3 bases at V and 5 bases at J, with 6 bases between the two ends. Germline CDR1 is LNHDA and CDR2 is SQIVND (reference sequence). The CDR3 has 12 residues. The CDR3 sequence is CASSISGDTQYF. CDR3 in DNA: TGTGCCAGTAGTATCTCCGGAGATACGCAGTATTTT.

A few counts support this clone. The rearrangement joins TRBV27 to TRBJ2-3; D unclear. The CDR3 has 12 amino acids. V was shortened by 5 bases and J by 5 bases, with 8 bases between the two germline ends. Germline values: CDR1 MNHEY, CDR2 SMNVEV (reference sequence). CDR3 residues: CASSPYGDTQYF. DNA of the CDR3: TGTGCCAGCAGTCCGTACGGAGATACGCAGTATTTT.

The chain uses TRBV29-1 and TRBJ2-3; 11 positions agree with TRBD2. Germline lookup yields CDR1 SQVTM and CDR2 ANQGSEA. This CDR3 is 15 amino acids long. V gave up 3 bases and J gave up 0 bases; unmatched junction bases: 2. The CDR3 DNA reads TGCAGCGTTGAGGTAGCGGGAGGGAGCACAGATACGCAGTATTTT. Its protein product is CSVEVAGGSTDTQYF.

The CDR3 DNA reads TGTGCCATCAGTGAGCCCGGGGGGGGGTCTGTTGAGCAGTTCTTC. Amino acids: CAISEPGGGSVEQFF. The rearrangement joins TRBV10-3 to TRBJ2-1; TRBD2 aligns across 8 bases. J gave up 9 bases and V 2 bases, and 9 bases lay outside the gene matches. Germline CDR1 reads ENHRY; CDR2 reads SYGVKD. CDR3 length equals 15 residues.

The CDR3 sequence: CSVEPRGEGGTDTQYF. CDR3 nucleotide sequence: TGCAGCGTTGAACCACGCGGAGAGGGAGGGACAGATACGCAGTATTTT. V usage is TRBV29-1 and J usage is TRBJ2-3; 7 nucleotides agree with TRBD2. The CDR3 runs 16 residues. From germline, CDR1 is SQVTM and CDR2 ANQGSEA. J lost 3 bases, V lost 2 bases, and 11 bases had no gene match.

The gene calls are TRBV7-9 and TRBJ1-2; D remains unclear. The CDR3 is 12 residues long. CDR1 SEHNR and CDR2 FQNEAQ come from the germline V gene (reference sequence). V shed 5 bases and J shed 0 bases, with 4 bases lying between them. The CDR3 region is CASSIANYGYTF. The CDR3 region has the DNA TGTGCCAGCAGCATTGCTAACTATGGCTACACCTTC.

This clone was seen a few times. The V gene is TRBV6-6, the J gene TRBJ1-3; unclear D gene. The germline CDR1 and CDR2 sequences are MNHNY and SVGAGI (reference sequence). This CDR3 is built from 15 residues. The V and J ends lost 2 bases and 2 bases respectively, with 10 bases between them. In DNA, the CDR3 is TGTGCCAGCAGTTACCCTTCAGACGCTGGAAACACCATATATTTT. Its protein product is CASSYPSDAGNTIYF.

The rearrangement links TRBV5-6 to TRBJ1-2; 8 nucleotides agree with TRBD1. Germline assignment: CDR1 SGHDT and CDR2 YYEEEE. The CDR3 length is 15 residues. Unmatched junction bases numbered 8, after V lost 2 bases and J lost 5 bases. CDR3 DNA: TGTGCCAGCAGCTTTTGGGGACAGGCTCAATATGGCTACACCTTC. It codes for CASSFWGQAQYGYTF.

This clone was seen more than once but under ten times. This chain joins TRBV15 and TRBJ2-2; 7 nucleotides match TRBD1. The CDR3 spans 14 residues. The germline gives CDR1 LNHNV, CDR2 YYDKDF (reference sequence). The junction had 4 bases not matched to a gene; V was cut back by 3 bases and J by 6 bases. CDR3 nucleotides: TGTGCCACCAGCAGCGACAGGGTTCCCGGGGAGCTGTTTTTT. Encoded protein: CATSSDRVPGELFF.

The rearrangement uses TRBV5-1 and TRBJ2-5; the D gene is possibly TRBD1 (6 bases). The germline V and J ends were trimmed by 0 bases and 7 bases, with 16 bases remaining between them. This CDR3 is 15 amino acids long. Germline V CDR1 and CDR2: SGHRS, YFSETQ. CDR3 nucleotides: TGCGCCAGCAGCTTGGAACAGGGATTAAGAGTGACCCAGTACTTC. It codes for CASSLEQGLRVTQYF. The full variable domain, with the rest looked up from reference TRBV5-1 and TRBJ2-5, is KAGVTQTPRYLIKTRGQQVTLSCSPISGHRSVSWYQQTPGQGLQFLFEYFSETQRNKGNFPGRFSGRQFSNSRSEMNVSTLELGDSALYLCASSLEQGLRVTQYFGPGTRLLVL.

The chain recombines TRBV4-1 with TRBJ2-1; either TRBD1 or TRBD2 may supply D (5 bases each). Per the germline V gene, CDR1 is MGHRA and CDR2 is YSYEKL. The CDR3 spans 15 residues. Trimming left V 1 base short and J 5 bases short, with 12 bases between. CDR3 DNA sequence: TGCGCCAGCAGCCAAGGGGACCCTTACCACAATGAGCAGTTCTTC. As protein: CASSQGDPYHNEQFF.

This clone has only a few counts. The chain combines TRBV4-1 with TRBJ1-6; D unresolved. V was shortened by 1 base and J by 14 bases, with 18 bases between the two germline ends. Germline V gene sequence: CDR1 MGHRA, CDR2 YSYEKL. The CDR3 is made up of 15 amino acids. CDR3 region: CASSQVHSLIESLHF. In DNA, the CDR3 is TGCGCCAGCAGCCAAGTGCACAGCCTAATTGAGTCCCTCCACTTT.

The chain joins TRBV7-3 to TRBJ2-3; 7 nucleotides match TRBD2. The CDR3 extends over 15 amino acids. With V trimmed by 6 bases and J by 8 bases, 14 bases remained unmatched. Germline V lookup: CDR1 SGHTA, CDR2 FQGTGA. CDR3 DNA: TGTGCCAGCAGTCCTAGCGGAGGAAGGTCGGGTACGCAGTATTTT. Translated: CASSPSGGRSGTQYF.

This clone was counted only a few times. The chain recombines TRBV19 with TRBJ1-5; a possible D gene is TRBD1 (5 bases). Trimming cost V 2 bases and J 1 base, with 9 bases left between them. This CDR3 is 15 amino acids long. Germline lookup yields CDR1 LNHDA and CDR2 SQIVND (reference sequence). The CDR3 DNA sequence: TGTGCCAGTAGTATATTTGGGGACAGCAATCAGCCCCAGCATTTT. It is translated as CASSIFGDSNQPQHF.

The chain uses TRBV2 and TRBJ1-5, with 7 bases that match TRBD1. The V gene's germline CDR1 is SNHLY and CDR2 FYNNEI. The CDR3 is 16 amino acids. Trimming cost V 4 bases and J 6 bases; bases outside gene matches: 12. The CDR3 sequence: CASSGTGAGGGQPQHF. CDR3 in DNA: TGTGCCAGCAGTGGAACAGGGGCTGGAGGGGGTCAGCCCCAGCATTTT. Based on the CDR3 plus reference TRBV2 and TRBJ1-5, the full variable domain is EPEVTQTPSHQVTQMGQEVILRCVPISNHLYFYWYRQILGQKVEFLVSFYNNEISEKSEIFDDQFSVERPDGSNFTLKIRSTKLEDSAMYFCASSGTGAGGGQPQHFGDGTRLSIL.

This clone was seen a single time. V gene TRBV7-9 combines with J gene TRBJ2-7; D ambiguous. Trimming cost V 8 bases and J 3 bases, with 8 bases left between them. CDR3 length equals 11 residues. Germline assignment: CDR1 SEHNR and CDR2 FQNEAQ (reference sequence). The CDR3, as DNA: TGTGCCAGCGCCAAGGGCTACGAGCAGTACTTC. Protein product: CASAKGYEQYF.

This chain uses TRBV2 with TRBJ2-7; D gene uncertain. CDR1 SNHLY and CDR2 FYNNEI come from the germline V gene. The CDR3 is 11 amino acids. Trimming took 2 bases from V and 7 from J, leaving 6 bases between them. The CDR3 coding sequence is TGTGCCAGCAGTGAAACCCGGGAGCAGTACTTC. It encodes CASSETREQYF. The variable domain in full, completed from reference TRBV2 and TRBJ2-7, reads EPEVTQTPSHQVTQMGQEVILRCVPISNHLYFYWYRQILGQKVEFLVSFYNNEISEKSEIFDDQFSVERPDGSNFTLKIRSTKLEDSAMYFCASSETREQYFGPGTRLTVT.

This clone was picked up one time. The chain is built from TRBV13 and TRBJ2-3; TRBD2 matches 9 bases. The CDR3 length is 15 residues. Trimming cost V 6 bases and J 0 bases; bases outside gene matches: 4. Germline CDR1 is PRHDT and CDR2 is FYEKMQ (reference sequence). The CDR3 loop reads CASSPSGTSTDTQYF. The CDR3 DNA reads as TGTGCCAGCAGTCCTAGCGGGACGAGCACAGATACGCAGTATTTT.

V and J are TRBV27 and TRBJ2-3, with 9 bases matching TRBD2. Trimming at V came to 10 bases and at J to 5 bases, leaving 7 bases not matched to a gene. Germline CDR1 and CDR2: MNHEY and SMNVEV (reference sequence). This CDR3 comprises 13 residues. CDR3 in DNA: TGTGCCACCATAGCGGGGGTGGGAGATACGCAGTATTTT. It codes for CATIAGVGDTQYF.

This chain uses TRBV19 with TRBJ1-4; the match to TRBD1 covers 9 bases. This CDR3 region has 14 residues. V lost 4 bases, J lost 8 bases, and 5 bases stayed unmatched. Germline CDR1 and CDR2: LNHDA and SQIVND (reference sequence). The CDR3 loop is CASSRTGAVEKLFF. The DNA for the CDR3 is TGTGCCAGTAGTAGGACAGGGGCAGTCGAAAAACTGTTTTTT. The full variable domain, completed using reference TRBV19 and TRBJ1-4, is DGGITQSPKYLFRKEGQNVTLSCEQNLNHDAMYWYRQDPGQGLRLIYYSQIVNDFQKGDIAEGYSVSREKKESFPLTVTSAQKNPTAFYLCASSRTGAVEKLFFGSGTQLSVL.

The chain employs TRBV7-9 and TRBJ2-7; the match to TRBD1 covers 8 bases. Germline CDR1 reads SEHNR; CDR2 reads FQNEAQ (reference sequence). Trimming took 8 bases from V and 6 from J; bases not matched to a gene: 6. This CDR3 is 12 amino acids long. This CDR3 is CASLDRASEQYF. Here the CDR3 DNA reads TGTGCCAGCTTGGACAGGGCTAGCGAGCAGTACTTC. Variable domain in full (rest from reference TRBV7-9 and TRBJ2-7): DTGVSQNPRHKITKRGQNVTFRCDPISEHNRLYWYRQTLGQGPEFLTYFQNEAQLEKSRLLSDRFSAERPKGSFSTLEIQRTEQGDSAMYLCASLDRASEQYFGPGTRLTVT.

J is TRBJ2-1 and V is TRBV2; tentatively, D is TRBD1 or TRBD2 (5 bases each). Trimming took 5 bases from V and 8 from J, leaving 19 bases between them. Germline CDR1 and CDR2: SNHLY and FYNNEI. The length of the CDR3 is 15 residues. This chain's CDR3 is CASSSGLGEYDEQFF. In DNA form, the CDR3 reads TGTGCCAGCAGTTCTGGGTTGGGGGAGTATGATGAGCAGTTCTTC.

CDR3 sequence reads: CASSVSGRSYEQYF. CDR3 DNA sequence: TGTGCCAGCAGCGTTAGCGGGAGAAGCTACGAGCAGTACTTC. The chain recombines TRBV9 with TRBJ2-7; 9 bases map to TRBD2. CDR1 and CDR2 (germline): SGDLS, YYNGEE. The CDR3 runs to 14 residues. The trim removed 2 bases at V and 3 bases at J, leaving 3 bases unmatched.